Listed below are T cell receptor beta chains from one sample, sequenced in a study of T cell changes during pregnancy in multiple sclerosis. The data were produced by immunoSEQ multiplex PCR, yet TCRdb's version contains in-frame clones alone and is incomplete. The table records roughly 52,000 clones, 85% to 90% of them present only once. This material consisted of CD4+ T cells from peripheral blood mononuclear cells, taken in the first trimester of pregnancy. The origin of the receptors is a female donor with multiple sclerosis, enrolled in a pregnancy study. Both conserved end residues are part of each CDR3. The order of the fields is CDR3 protein, CDR3 DNA, clone size, J gene, V gene, D gene. D genes are given only for firm matches. Rows may omit the clone size; those that give it use once, few, many or a size class.

CASSAAPGQIIPQYF TGTGCCAGCAGTGCGGCCCCGGGACAAATTATCCCCCAGTACTTC . TRBJ2-5 TRBV6-1 .
CAISPGQGRDEQYF TGTGCCATCAGCCCGGGACAGGGGAGGGACGAGCAGTACTTC . TRBJ2-7 TRBV10-3 TRBD1
CASSLFRTSGQTQYF TGTGCCAGCAGTTTATTTCGGACTAGTGGCCAGACCCAGTACTTC . TRBJ2-5 TRBV28 TRBD2
CASSREVGRGEQYF TGTGCCAGTAGTCGGGAGGTCGGCAGGGGCGAGCAGTACTTC . TRBJ2-7 TRBV19 .
CASSTKGGDTEAFF TGTGCCAGCTCAACTAAGGGGGGGGACACTGAAGCTTTCTTT . TRBJ1-1 TRBV18 .
CASSRAGASTDTQYF TGTGCCAGCAGTCGAGCGGGGGCTAGCACAGATACGCAGTATTTT . TRBJ2-3 TRBV5-4 TRBD2
CASSFGGQGTHEQFF TGTGCCAGCAGTTTTGGGGGACAGGGGACCCATGAGCAGTTCTTC few TRBJ2-1 TRBV28 TRBD1
CASSWSIATYEQYF TGTGCCAGCAGCTGGAGTATAGCGACCTACGAGCAGTACTTC . TRBJ2-7 TRBV5-6 .
CASTDRANYGYTF TGTGCCTCAACGGACAGAGCTAACTATGGCTACACCTTC few TRBJ1-2 TRBV10-3 .
CASSPPGLSYNEQFF TGTGCCAGCAGCCCACCGGGACTATCCTACAATGAGCAGTTCTTC . TRBJ2-1 TRBV5-4 TRBD2
CASSLQGAEGYTF TGCGCCAGCAGCTTGCAGGGGGCGGAGGGCTACACCTTC . TRBJ1-2 TRBV5-1 TRBD1
CASSPDRRYEQYF TGTGCCAGCAGCCCGGACAGGCGCTACGAGCAGTACTTC . TRBJ2-7 TRBV6-5 TRBD1
CASSLASGTGYEKLFF TGTGCCAGCAGCTTAGCGTCCGGGACAGGGTACGAAAAACTGTTTTTT . TRBJ1-4 TRBV7-9 TRBD1
CASSLQTSRNTGELFF TGCGCCAGCAGCCTACAGACTAGCAGGAACACCGGGGAGCTGTTTTTT . TRBJ2-2 TRBV5-1 TRBD2
CASSDSGRAISEAFF TGTGCCAGCAGTGACTCAGGTCGAGCGATCTCTGAAGCTTTCTTT . TRBJ1-1 TRBV6-4 .
CASSPRASGNTEAFF TGTGCCAGCAGCCCCCGGGCCAGCGGGAACACTGAAGCTTTCTTT . TRBJ1-1 TRBV7-9 .
CASTLQGRTDTQYF TGTGCCAGCACTTTACAGGGGCGCACAGATACGCAGTATTTT many TRBJ2-3 TRBV2 TRBD1
CASRTTGSTDTQYF TGTGCCAGCAGAACGACAGGGAGCACAGATACGCAGTATTTT . TRBJ2-3 TRBV6-5 TRBD1
CASSQDRGNTIYF TGCGCCAGCAGCCAAGACAGGGGAAACACCATATATTTT . TRBJ1-3 TRBV4-1 .
CASSPDRRASWPEAFF TGTGCCAGCAGCCCCGATCGGAGGGCCAGTTGGCCTGAAGCTTTCTTT . TRBJ1-1 TRBV7-8 .
CSVCPGLAGDEQYF TGCAGCGTGTGCCCGGGACTAGCGGGAGACGAGCAGTACTTC . TRBJ2-7 TRBV29-1 TRBD2
CASSSMGGSNSPLHF TGTGCCAGCAGCTCCATGGGGGGGAGCAATTCACCCCTCCACTTT . TRBJ1-6 TRBV7-2 .
CASSVGLAGVHDNEQFF TGTGCCAGCAGCGTAGGGCTAGCGGGAGTGCACGACAATGAGCAGTTCTTC . TRBJ2-1 TRBV9 TRBD2
CASSENAGTTDTQYF TGTGCCAGCAGCGAGAACGCGGGTACCACAGATACGCAGTATTTT . TRBJ2-3 TRBV9 .
CASSPRGLGDEQYF TGTGCCAGCAGTCCCAGGGGGCTCGGTGACGAGCAGTACTTC . TRBJ2-7 TRBV28 TRBD1
CASRANPYEQYF TGTGCCAGCAGGGCCAACCCCTACGAGCAGTACTTC few TRBJ2-7 TRBV28 .
CASSQAGTGNYNEQFF TGCGCCAGCAGCCAGGCCGGGACAGGGAATTACAATGAGCAGTTCTTC . TRBJ2-1 TRBV4-1 TRBD1
CASSLRVNYGYTF TGTGCCAGCAGTTTGAGGGTCAACTATGGCTACACCTTC . TRBJ1-2 TRBV28 .
CASSMGQGNYGYTF TGTGCCAGTAGTATGGGACAGGGTAACTATGGCTACACCTTC . TRBJ1-2 TRBV19 TRBD1
CASRTRFSTDTQYF TGTGCCAGCAGGACGCGGTTTAGCACAGATACGCAGTATTTT . TRBJ2-3 TRBV6-5 .
CASSPRQMGNTGELFF TGTGCCAGTAGCCCCCGACAGATGGGGAACACCGGGGAGCTGTTTTTT . TRBJ2-2 TRBV19 .
CASSSIQGTGELFF TGCGCCAGCAGCTCAATACAGGGTACCGGGGAGCTGTTTTTT . TRBJ2-2 TRBV5-1 .
CASSTTPPRGNNEQFF TGTGCCAGCAGCACTACCCCTCCGAGGGGGAACAATGAGCAGTTCTTC . TRBJ2-1 TRBV7-6 .
CASSLTSGYLDTQYF TGCGCCAGCAGCCTGACTAGCGGGTACCTAGATACGCAGTATTTT . TRBJ2-3 TRBV4-1 TRBD2
CASSLGGVNSPLHF TGTGCCAGCAGCTTAGGGGGAGTAAATTCACCCCTCCACTTT . TRBJ1-6 TRBV7-9 .
CASSKAGGSTDTQYF TGTGCCAGTAGTAAAGCGGGGGGAAGCACAGATACGCAGTATTTT . TRBJ2-3 TRBV19 TRBD2
CSVETGSNEKLFF TGCAGCGTTGAGACAGGGTCCAATGAAAAACTGTTTTTT . TRBJ1-4 TRBV29-1 TRBD1
CASSTGGGNTIYF TGTGCCAGCAGTACAGGGGGTGGAAACACCATATATTTT . TRBJ1-3 TRBV25-1 TRBD1
CASSYSEGSNSPLHF TGTGCCAGCAGTTACTCGGAAGGGAGTAATTCACCCCTCCACTTT . TRBJ1-6 TRBV6-5 .
CASSELAGGNVVETQYF TGTGCCAGCAGCGAACTAGCGGGGGGGAATGTGGTAGAGACCCAGTACTTC . TRBJ2-5 TRBV9 TRBD2
CASSPSVSGELFF TGTGCCAGCTCACCATCGGTTTCCGGGGAGCTGTTTTTT once TRBJ2-2 TRBV18 .
CASSLEGITGGRETQYF TGTGCCAGCAGCTTAGAAGGGATTACAGGGGGCCGGGAGACCCAGTACTTC once TRBJ2-5 TRBV11-3 TRBD1
CASSPGVTQYF TGTGCCAGCAGCCCGGGTGTGACCCAGTACTTC . TRBJ2-5 TRBV7-2 .
CASSRGNTEAFF TGCGCCAGCAGTCGAGGCAACACTGAAGCTTTCTTT . TRBJ1-1 TRBV10-1 .
CAWSDLDRDNSPLHF TGTGCCTGGAGTGACCTAGACAGGGATAATTCACCCCTCCACTTT . TRBJ1-6 TRBV30 TRBD1